This T cell receptor (beta chain) originates from a study of lymphopenia after photon versus proton radiotherapy. Whole-study results and caveats: Oligoclonal CD8+ Temra expansion after nadir drove photon patients' diversity drop.

Measured with immunoSEQ multiplex PCR; TCRdb has only the in-frame clones, and not every one. In the table there are roughly 14,000 clones, about nine tenths of which are singletons. In the case of this clone: Its antigen remains unknown.

The CDR3 consists of 13 residues. CDR1 and CDR2 (germline): SQVTM, ANQGSEA. Trimming removed 4 bases from V and 0 bases from J, with 9 bases in between. The specimen was peripheral blood, collected from a patient treated with proton-based radiotherapy. The V call is TRBV29-1, the J call TRBJ1-1; D uncertain. The TCR was taken from a man in his sixties or seventies with pancreatic cancer. CDR3 amino acids: CSVVRGMNTEAFF. CDR3 sequence (DNA): TGCAGCGTTGTAAGAGGGATGAACACTGAAGCTTTCTTT.